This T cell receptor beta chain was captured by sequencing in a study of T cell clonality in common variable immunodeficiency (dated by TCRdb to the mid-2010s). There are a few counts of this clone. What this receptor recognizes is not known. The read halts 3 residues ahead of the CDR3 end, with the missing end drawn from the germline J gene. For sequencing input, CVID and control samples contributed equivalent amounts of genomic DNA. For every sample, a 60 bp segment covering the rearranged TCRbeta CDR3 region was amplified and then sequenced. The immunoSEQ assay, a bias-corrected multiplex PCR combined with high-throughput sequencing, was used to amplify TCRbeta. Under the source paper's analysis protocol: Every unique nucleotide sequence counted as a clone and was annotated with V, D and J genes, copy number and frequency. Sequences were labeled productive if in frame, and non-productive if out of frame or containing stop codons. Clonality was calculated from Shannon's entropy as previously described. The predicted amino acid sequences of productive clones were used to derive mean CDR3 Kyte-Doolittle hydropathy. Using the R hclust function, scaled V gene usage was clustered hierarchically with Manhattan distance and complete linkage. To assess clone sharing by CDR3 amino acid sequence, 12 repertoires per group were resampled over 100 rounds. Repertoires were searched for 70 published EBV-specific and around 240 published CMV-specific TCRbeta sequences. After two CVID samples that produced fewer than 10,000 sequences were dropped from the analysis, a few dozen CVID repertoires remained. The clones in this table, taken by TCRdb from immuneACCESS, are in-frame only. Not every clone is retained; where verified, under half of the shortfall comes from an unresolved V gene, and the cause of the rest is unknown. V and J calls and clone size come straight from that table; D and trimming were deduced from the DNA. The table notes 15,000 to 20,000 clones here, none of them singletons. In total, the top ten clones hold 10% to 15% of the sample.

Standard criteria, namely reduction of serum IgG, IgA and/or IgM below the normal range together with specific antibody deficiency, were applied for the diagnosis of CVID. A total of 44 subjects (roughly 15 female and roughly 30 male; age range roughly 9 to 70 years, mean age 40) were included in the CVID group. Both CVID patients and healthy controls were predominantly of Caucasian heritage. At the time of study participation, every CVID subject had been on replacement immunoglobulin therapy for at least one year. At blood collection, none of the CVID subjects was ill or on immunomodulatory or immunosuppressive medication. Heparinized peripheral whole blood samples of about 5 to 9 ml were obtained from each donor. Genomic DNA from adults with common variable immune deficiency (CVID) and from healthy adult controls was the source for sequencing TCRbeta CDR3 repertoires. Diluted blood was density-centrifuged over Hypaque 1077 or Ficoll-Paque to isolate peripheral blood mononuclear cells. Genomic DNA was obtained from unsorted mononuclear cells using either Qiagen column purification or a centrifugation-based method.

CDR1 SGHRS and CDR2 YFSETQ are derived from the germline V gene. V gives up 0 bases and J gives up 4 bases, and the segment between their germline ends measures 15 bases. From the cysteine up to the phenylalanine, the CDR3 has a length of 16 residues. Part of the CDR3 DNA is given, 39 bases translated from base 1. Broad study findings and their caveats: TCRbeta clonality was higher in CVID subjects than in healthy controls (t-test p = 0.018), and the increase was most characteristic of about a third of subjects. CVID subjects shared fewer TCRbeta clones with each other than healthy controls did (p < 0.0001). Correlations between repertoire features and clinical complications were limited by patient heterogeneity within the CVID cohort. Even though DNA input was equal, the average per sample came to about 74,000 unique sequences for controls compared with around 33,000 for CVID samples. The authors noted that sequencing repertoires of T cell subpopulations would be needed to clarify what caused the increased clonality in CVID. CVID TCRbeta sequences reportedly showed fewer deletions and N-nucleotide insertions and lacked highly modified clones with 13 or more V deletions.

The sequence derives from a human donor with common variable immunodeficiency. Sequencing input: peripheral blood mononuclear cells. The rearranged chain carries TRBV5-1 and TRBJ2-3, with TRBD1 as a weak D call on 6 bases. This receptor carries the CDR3 CASSLGTARPSDTQYF. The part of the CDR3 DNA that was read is TGCGCCAGCAGCTTGGGGACAGCCCGTCCATCAGATACG.